Presented here are 15 T cell receptor beta chains from one specimen sequenced in a study of blood T cell repertoires in COVID-19. TCRdb's table, derived via immunoSEQ multiplex PCR, lists solely in-frame clones and lacks some. The sample holds around 60,000 clones; approximately 91% are singletons and the top ten take over 3.5%. The sample was peripheral blood. These receptors were taken from a middle-aged man with active COVID-19.

This rearrangement joins TRBV27 to TRBJ2-7; D gene ambiguous. V was clipped by 5 bases and J by 0 bases, with 8 bases between them. In germline, CDR1 is MNHEY, CDR2 SMNVEV (reference sequence). The CDR3 spans 13 residues. As DNA, the CDR3 is TGTGCCAGCAGTCGGGTCTTCTCCTACGAGCAGTACTTC. Translated: CASSRVFSYEQYF.

The rearrangement uses TRBV11-3 and TRBJ2-2; 7 nucleotides agree with TRBD2. With V trimmed by 0 bases and J by 5 bases, 9 bases remained unmatched. The CDR3 contains 17 residues. Per germline, CDR1 SGHNT and CDR2 YENEEA. CDR3 region: CASSLDRLAEQTGELFF. The CDR3 nucleotides read TGTGCCAGCAGCTTAGATCGGCTAGCGGAGCAAACCGGGGAGCTGTTTTTT.

The rearrangement links TRBV5-6 to TRBJ2-7; TRBD1 agrees at 9 bases. V trimming: 4 bases; J trimming: 8 bases; junction bases outside the gene matches: 13. From germline, CDR1 is SGHDT and CDR2 YYEEEE. The CDR3 spans 15 residues. CDR3 sequence reads: CASSPTGTGMGKQYF. The CDR3 DNA sequence: TGTGCCAGCAGCCCGACCGGGACAGGGATGGGCAAGCAGTACTTC.

Regarding this clone: At the DNA level, this CDR3 is encoded by other sequences in the same sample as well. The rearrangement uses TRBV6-2 or TRBV6-3 and TRBJ2-5; no firm D call. Trimming removed 2 bases from V and 5 bases from J, with 6 bases in between. Germline-derived CDR1 and CDR2 are MNHEY and SVGEGT. This CDR3 is built from 12 residues. CDR3 nucleotides: TGTGCCAGCAGTTACGAAGAGGAGACCCAGTACTTC. Protein product: CASSYEEETQYF.

V is TRBV7-2 and J is TRBJ2-7; 7 bases agree with TRBD1. V shed 3 bases and J 3 bases; nucleotides not matched to a gene: 8. The germline CDR1 and CDR2 sequences are SGHTA and FQGNSA. This CDR3 contains 15 residues. The CDR3, as DNA: TGTGCCAGCAGCTTCCGGGACAGCGGTTTCTACGAGCAGTACTTC. Its translation is CASSFRDSGFYEQYF.

This chain uses TRBV9 with TRBJ2-3; 8 nucleotides line up with TRBD2. The V and J ends lost 4 bases and 4 bases, in that order; junction bases with no gene match: 11. Germline V lookup: CDR1 SGDLS, CDR2 YYNGEE. The CDR3 contains 16 residues. DNA for the CDR3: TGTGCCAGCAGCCTCCGGGGGGGCTTTGGTTCAGATACGCAGTATTTT. It yields the protein CASSLRGGFGSDTQYF.

The CDR3 region is CASSFPGSGGGRTEQYF. The CDR3, as DNA: TGTGCCAGCTCCTTTCCGGGCAGCGGGGGGGGCCGAACCGAGCAGTACTTC. The gene calls are TRBV2 and TRBJ2-7, with 10 bases that match TRBD2. V was pared by 8 bases and J by 6 bases, with 19 bases of the junction left unmatched. This CDR3 is 17 amino acids long. Germline-derived CDR1 and CDR2 are SNHLY and FYNNEI. Looking up the rest from reference TRBV2 and TRBJ2-7 gives the full variable domain: EPEVTQTPSHQVTQMGQEVILRCVPISNHLYFYWYRQILGQKVEFLVSFYNNEISEKSEIFDDQFSVERPDGSNFTLKIRSTKLEDSAMYFCASSFPGSGGGRTEQYFGPGTRLTVT.

This clone was detected only once. The chain couples TRBV14 to TRBJ2-5; TRBD1 might be the D (6 bases). In germline, CDR1 is SGHDN, CDR2 FVKESK. Between the trimmed V and J ends, which lost 0 bases and 4 bases, there was a span of 15 bases. CDR3 length equals 16 residues. The DNA for the CDR3 is TGTGCCAGCAGCCAAGAGGATTGGGTAGGGGGAGAGACCCAGTACTTC. Translation: CASSQEDWVGGETQYF.

The chain links TRBV3-1 (or the pseudogene TRBV3-2) to TRBJ1-2; D is unresolved. V dropped 0 bases and J dropped 3 bases, with 8 bases sitting between them. Germline loops: CDR1 LGHDT, CDR2 YNNKEL (reference sequence). CDR3 length: 14 residues. CDR3 sequence: CASSQDEGHYGYTF. Written as DNA, the CDR3 is TGTGCCAGCAGCCAAGACGAGGGTCACTATGGCTACACCTTC.

The gene calls are TRBV6-5 and TRBJ2-7, with 8 nucleotides matching TRBD2. This CDR3 has 13 residues. CDR1 is MNHEY and CDR2 is SVGAGI in the germline V gene. V shed 6 bases and J 3 bases; nucleotides not matched to a gene: 4. Here the CDR3 reads CASRRGAGYEQYF. The CDR3 coding sequence is TGTGCCAGCAGGCGGGGGGCAGGCTACGAGCAGTACTTC.

The genes are TRBV7-9 and TRBJ2-7; D unresolved. The germline gives CDR1 SEHNR, CDR2 FQNEAQ (reference sequence). V was shortened by 5 bases and J by 7 bases, with 27 bases between the two germline ends. The CDR3 spans 17 residues. The CDR3 region has the DNA TGTGCCAGCAGCGCCCTTCTCGTAGTTGGCGGTGGGTCAGAGCAGTACTTC. It codes for CASSALLVVGGGSEQYF.

This chain connects TRBV6-5 to TRBJ1-3, with no clear D. Trimming pared 7 bases from V and 2 bases from J, leaving 3 bases between. This CDR3 is 11 amino acids long. Per the germline V gene, CDR1 is MNHEY and CDR2 is SVGAGI. For the CDR3, the DNA is TGTGCCAGCATAGCTGGAAACACCATATATTTT. It codes for CASIAGNTIYF.

The chain couples TRBV3-1 (or the pseudogene TRBV3-2) to TRBJ1-2; D remains unclear. V dropped 1 base and J dropped 8 bases, with 11 bases sitting between them. Per germline, CDR1 LGHDT and CDR2 YNNKEL (reference sequence). The CDR3 length is 13 residues. In nucleotides, the CDR3 is TGTGCCAGCAGCCAAGCGGAGACTTTGGGCTACACCTTC. Encoded protein: CASSQAETLGYTF.

J is TRBJ2-3 and V is TRBV7-2, with D possibly matching TRBD2 (7 bases). The CDR3 length is 15 residues. V was pared by 3 bases and J by 1 base, with 11 bases between. Germline V gene lookup returns CDR1 SGHTA and CDR2 FQGNSA. CDR3 sequence: CASSLGGRGTDTQYF. In DNA, the CDR3 is TGTGCCAGCAGCTTGGGGGGGCGCGGCACAGATACGCAGTATTTT.

The chain joins TRBV5-1 to TRBJ2-5; 14 bases fit TRBD2. This CDR3 region has 16 residues. Germline V CDR1 and CDR2: SGHRS, YFSETQ. V was pared by 0 bases and J by 4 bases, with 2 bases of the junction left unmatched. CDR3 bases: TGCGCCAGCAGCTTGGAGGGACTAGCGGGGGTAGAGACCCAGTACTTC. Protein sequence: CASSLEGLAGVETQYF.